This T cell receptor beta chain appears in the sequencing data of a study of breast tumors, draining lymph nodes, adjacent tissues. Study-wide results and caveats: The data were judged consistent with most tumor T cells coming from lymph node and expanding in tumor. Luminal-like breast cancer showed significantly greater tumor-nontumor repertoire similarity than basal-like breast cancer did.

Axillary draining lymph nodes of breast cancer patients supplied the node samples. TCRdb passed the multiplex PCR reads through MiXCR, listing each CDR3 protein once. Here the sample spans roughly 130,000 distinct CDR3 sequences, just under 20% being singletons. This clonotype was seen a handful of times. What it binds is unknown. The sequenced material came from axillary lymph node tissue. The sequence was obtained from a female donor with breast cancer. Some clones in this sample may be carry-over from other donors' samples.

CDR3 residues: CAWNYRDRVEKLFF. CDR3 DNA sequence: TGTGCCTGGAACTACCGGGACAGGGTGGAAAAACTGTTTTTT. The chain couples TRBV30 to TRBJ1-4; TRBD1 matches 9 bases. This CDR3 has 14 residues. CDR1 and CDR2 (germline): GTSNPN, SVGIG (reference sequence). J was trimmed by 8 bases and V by 4 bases; bases with no gene match: 8. Full variable domain (rest looked up from reference TRBV30 and TRBJ1-4): SQTIHQWPATLVQPVGSPLSLECTVEGTSNPNLYWYRQAAGRGLQLLFYSVGIGQISSEVPQNLSASRPQDRQFILSSKKLLLSDSGFYLCAWNYRDRVEKLFFGSGTQLSVL.